Shown below are 19 T cell receptor beta chains from a single sample sequenced in a study of response to subunit inactivated influenza vaccine. In TCRdb, the RT-PCR reads were re-called with MiXCR into one record per CDR3 protein. The sample has 300,000 to 350,000 distinct CDR3 sequences, roughly 22% seen once. Sample: PBMCs from blood, taken 21 months after vaccination. All receptors come from a man between 50 and 69 years old who received an inactivated influenza vaccine.

This clonotype was seen a single time. The V call is TRBV15, the J call TRBJ1-5; 9 positions agree with TRBD1. V dropped 5 bases and J dropped 3; count of bases not matched to a gene: 5. CDR1 is LNHNV, CDR2 YYDKDF, per germline (reference sequence). The CDR3 spans 15 residues. CDR3 residues: CATSAGQGYNQPQHF. The CDR3 DNA reads as TGTGCCACCAGCGCAGGACAGGGGTACAATCAGCCCCAGCATTTT.

This clonotype was seen a handful of times. J is TRBJ2-5 and V is TRBV6-5; TRBD1 aligns across 10 bases. The CDR3 totals 12 residues. After removal of 11 bases from V and 6 bases from J, the junction contained 6 bases not matched to a gene. Germline V gene lookup returns CDR1 MNHEY and CDR2 SVGAGI. The CDR3 here is CALDRGAQTQYF. CDR3 nucleotide sequence: TGTGCCCTGGACAGGGGGGCTCAGACCCAGTACTTC.

The rearrangement uses TRBV2 and TRBJ2-5; D may be TRBD1 (6 bases). CDR3 length: 14 amino acids. CDR1 is SNHLY, CDR2 FYNNEI, per germline. The V and J ends lost 8 bases and 4 bases respectively, with 17 bases between them. CDR3 coding DNA: TGTGCCAGCGTGAGCTTATTCAGGGGAGAGACCCAGTACTTC. This sequence encodes CASVSLFRGETQYF.

This rearrangement joins TRBV9 to TRBJ2-2, with D possibly matching TRBD1 (5 bases). The CDR3 has 14 residues. From germline, CDR1 is SGDLS and CDR2 YYNGEE. The V end was cut by 0 bases, the J end by 4 bases, with 7 bases between. The CDR3 DNA reads TGTGCCAGCAGCGTAGTAGGGGTCACCGGGGAGCTGTTTTTT. Amino acids: CASSVVGVTGELFF.

The chain couples TRBV19 to TRBJ1-5; D may be TRBD1 (5 bases). The V and J ends lost 9 bases and 0 bases respectively, with 12 bases between them. CDR3 length equals 14 residues. Germline CDR1 LNHDA, CDR2 SQIVND (reference sequence). The CDR3 loop is CASQTEYSNQPQHF. The CDR3 DNA is TGTGCCAGCCAGACAGAGTATAGCAATCAGCCCCAGCATTTT. Using reference TRBV19 and TRBJ1-5 for the parts outside the CDR3, the full variable domain is DGGITQSPKYLFRKEGQNVTLSCEQNLNHDAMYWYRQDPGQGLRLIYYSQIVNDFQKGDIAEGYSVSREKKESFPLTVTSAQKNPTAFYLCASQTEYSNQPQHFGDGTRLSIL.

This clonotype showed up just a few times. The chain joins TRBV6-2 or TRBV6-3 to TRBJ2-5; 7 nucleotides match TRBD1. The germline V gene encodes CDR1 MNHEY and CDR2 SVGEGT. The CDR3 has 13 amino acids. V lost 7 bases and J lost 3; bases outside the gene matches: 5. Written as DNA, the CDR3 is TGTGCCAGCAATGACAGGGCTGAAGAGACCCAGTACTTC. Encoded protein: CASNDRAEETQYF.

This rearrangement joins TRBV5-1 to TRBJ1-6; 7 positions match TRBD1. Trimming cost V 4 bases and J 10 bases; bases outside gene matches: 11. This CDR3 region has 15 residues. Germline V gives CDR1 SGHRS, CDR2 YFSETQ. CDR3 bases: TGCGCCAGCAGCCGGGACAGCGTGGTAGACTCACCCCTCCACTTT. Amino acid sequence: CASSRDSVVDSPLHF.

This clonotype was counted only a few times. The gene calls are TRBV28 and TRBJ2-7, with TRBD2 identical over 7 bases. The germline CDR1 and CDR2 sequences are MDHEN and SYDVKM. With V trimmed by 6 bases and J by 5 bases, 7 bases remained unmatched. This CDR3 comprises 13 residues. CDR3 sequence reads: CASRLRDYNEQYF. CDR3 coding DNA: TGTGCCAGCAGGCTCCGGGACTACAACGAGCAGTACTTC.

This chain uses TRBV2 with TRBJ2-3, with 8 bases that match TRBD1. Losses at the gene ends were 3 bases for V and 2 bases for J; bases not matched to a gene: 4. In germline, CDR1 is SNHLY, CDR2 FYNNEI. CDR3 length: 15 residues. The CDR3 reads CASSDQGALTDTQYF. CDR3 coding DNA: TGTGCCAGCAGTGACCAGGGGGCGCTCACAGATACGCAGTATTTT.

This clonotype occurred a few times. The V call is TRBV19, the J call TRBJ1-1, with a tentative D call TRBD1 (5 bases). Per germline, CDR1 LNHDA and CDR2 SQIVND (reference sequence). The CDR3 covers 14 residues. Trimming took off 8 bases at V and 0 bases at J, with 13 bases between the two ends. The chain's CDR3 is CASWDPVLNTEAFF. Written as DNA, the CDR3 is TGTGCCAGTTGGGACCCCGTTCTGAACACTGAAGCTTTCTTT.

This clonotype has more than one count but fewer than ten. V and J are TRBV4-1 and TRBJ1-2; TRBD1 agrees at 8 bases. The CDR3 loop spans 17 amino acids. V shed 4 bases and J 5 bases; nucleotides not matched to a gene: 15. CDR1 is MGHRA and CDR2 is YSYEKL in the germline V gene. The DNA for the CDR3 is TGCGCCAGCAGCCTAGGACAGGGTGGGTTTAGCCGGTATGGCTACACCTTC. As protein: CASSLGQGGFSRYGYTF.

The rearrangement links TRBV7-8 to TRBJ1-5; TRBD1 is a possible D gene (6 bases). This CDR3 is built from 14 residues. V gave up 6 bases and J gave up 7 bases, with 16 bases separating them. The germline gives CDR1 SGHVS, CDR2 FQNEAQ. The CDR3 DNA is TGTGCCAGCAGACAGGGCCGGGAAGGGCAGCCCCAGCATTTT. This codes for CASRQGREGQPQHF.

This clonotype was seen many times. The chain uses TRBV27 and TRBJ2-5; 7 positions agree with TRBD1. The CDR3 length is 16 residues. Germline loops: CDR1 MNHEY, CDR2 SMNVEV (reference sequence). The trim removed 5 bases at V and 5 bases at J, leaving 14 bases unmatched. The CDR3: CASSTIPTGPPETQYF. CDR3 sequence (DNA): TGTGCCAGCAGTACCATCCCGACAGGGCCGCCTGAGACCCAGTACTTC.

The chain joins TRBV29-1 to TRBJ1-1, with a possible D match to TRBD1 (5 bases). Germline V gives CDR1 SQVTM, CDR2 ANQGSEA. V was trimmed by 3 bases and J by 1 base, leaving 12 bases between them. CDR3 size: 14 residues. CDR3 residues: CSVDTTAKNTEAFF. DNA for the CDR3: TGCAGCGTTGATACGACAGCCAAGAACACTGAAGCTTTCTTT.

The gene calls are TRBV5-4 and TRBJ2-1; the D call may be TRBD1 or TRBD2 (5 bases each). V dropped 0 bases and J dropped 3 bases, with 10 bases sitting between them. The V gene's germline CDR1 is SGHNT and CDR2 YYREEE (reference sequence). This CDR3 has 15 amino acids. CDR3 bases: TGTGCCAGCAGCTTGGCCAGCGGACACTACAATGAGCAGTTCTTC. Translation: CASSLASGHYNEQFF.

This clonotype was recorded a few times. The genes are TRBV10-2 and TRBJ1-2, with D possibly matching TRBD1 (5 bases). This CDR3 is 12 amino acids long. Trimming took off 3 bases at V and 8 bases at J, with 10 bases between the two ends. Germline V CDR1 and CDR2: WSHSY, SAAADI. The DNA for the CDR3 is TGCGCCAGCAGTGACAGGGTCTTCGGCTACACCTTC. It is translated as CASSDRVFGYTF.

V and J are TRBV4-2 and TRBJ2-5; 8 nucleotides match TRBD1. The CDR3 is 15 residues long. The V gene's germline CDR1 is LGHNA and CDR2 YNFKEQ. J gave up 5 bases and V 1 base, and 6 bases lay outside the gene matches. The CDR3 DNA follows: TGTGCCAGCAGCCAAGGGGCAGGGGGCAGGGAGACCCAGTACTTC. Translating gives CASSQGAGGRETQYF.

V usage is TRBV18 and J usage is TRBJ1-5; D gene uncertain. Germline CDR1 KGHSH, CDR2 LQKENI. Trimming pared 1 base from V and 3 bases from J, leaving 7 bases between. The CDR3 length is 14 residues. The CDR3 DNA reads TGTGCCAGCTCACCACAGGAGACCAATCAGCCCCAGCATTTT. This gives the protein CASSPQETNQPQHF. Full variable domain (outside the CDR3, taken from reference TRBV18 and TRBJ1-5): NAGVMQNPRHLVRRRGQEARLRCSPMKGHSHVYWYRQLPEEGLKFMVYLQKENIIDESGMPKERFSAEFPKEGPSILRIQQVVRGDSAAYFCASSPQETNQPQHFGDGTRLSIL.

This clonotype was observed at least ten times. This CDR3 is CASSPGAQDTQYF. CDR3 sequence (DNA): TGTGCCAGCAGCCCGGGGGCGCAAGATACGCAGTATTTT. The V and J genes are TRBV9 and TRBJ2-3, with D tentatively TRBD1 or TRBD2 (6 bases each). V was cut by 4 bases and J by 5 bases, with 11 bases left in between. The V gene's germline CDR1 is SGDLS and CDR2 YYNGEE. The CDR3 runs 13 residues.